Listed below are T cell receptor beta chains from one sample, sequenced in a study of OX40 agonist ivuxolimab in advanced cancers. Assay used: immunoSEQ multiplex PCR; TCRdb lists only in-frame clones, some missing. The sample gives around 69,000 clones, 75% to 90% of which show up once; more than 5.5% is in the top ten. This specimen was CD4+ or CD8+ T cells sorted from blood, taken in a trial of the OX40 agonist ivuxolimab. The receptor source for this set is an adult with an advanced solid tumor such as melanoma, head and neck, liver or kidney cancer. CDR3s include the opening cysteine and the closing phenylalanine or tryptophan. Fields, in order: D gene, clone size, V gene, J gene, CDR3 DNA, CDR3 protein. A D gene is named only where the DNA matches it firmly. Expanded clones are given a class, and other clones once, few, many or no size at all.

TRBD2	.	TRBV2	TRBJ2-1	TGTGCCAGCAGCCATGGACTAGCGGGATTCAATGAGCAGTTCTTC	CASSHGLAGFNEQFF
.	.	TRBV4-3	TRBJ1-5	TGCGCCAGCAGCCAAGATACCTCCGGGCCCCAGCATTTT	CASSQDTSGPQHF
.	few	TRBV19	TRBJ1-1	TGTGCCAGTAGTCCCCTGGACGGATTAAACACTGAAGCTTTCTTT	CASSPLDGLNTEAFF
.	.	TRBV6-5	TRBJ2-3	TGTGCCAGCAGTTACTCCCCTCGCGGCACAGATACGCAGTATTTT	CASSYSPRGTDTQYF
TRBD2	.	TRBV13	TRBJ2-1	TGTGCCAGCAGCCCTAAGTGGCTAGCGGGGGGGAGCTCCTACAATGAGCAGTTCTTC	CASSPKWLAGGSSYNEQFF
.	.	TRBV13	TRBJ1-6	TGTGCCAGCAGCTACTGGGGGGGCGATAATTCACCCCTCCACTTT	CASSYWGGDNSPLHF
.	.	TRBV27	TRBJ2-7	TGTGCCAGCAGTTTATCGAAAAAAGCCTACGAGCAGTACTTC	CASSLSKKAYEQYF
.	.	TRBV7-9	TRBJ1-3	TGTGCCAGCAGCTTAGAAGTCCCCGACAGTCGCTCTGGAAACACCATATATTTT	CASSLEVPDSRSGNTIYF
.	.	TRBV2	TRBJ2-5	TGTGCCAGCAGTGATGTAGGGCAGGGAGAGACCCAGTACTTC	CASSDVGQGETQYF
.	.	TRBV5-5	TRBJ1-5	TGTGCCAGCAGTACAGACGAGGGGTTTCGGAATCAGCCCCAGCATTTT	CASSTDEGFRNQPQHF
TRBD1	.	TRBV6-5	TRBJ1-2	TGTGCCAGCAGTCCTACAGGGGTACCCCATGGCTACACCTTC	CASSPTGVPHGYTF
.	.	TRBV7-9	TRBJ1-2	TGTGCCAGCAGCTCTGGCCTACAGGTCGGGGGATTGGGTGGCTACACCTTC	CASSSGLQVGGLGGYTF
.	.	TRBV7-9	TRBJ2-1	TGTGCCAGCAGCGCGCAGGGTCCCTTCCCCTACAATGAGCAGTTCTTC	CASSAQGPFPYNEQFF
.	.	TRBV29-1	TRBJ1-5	TGCAGCGTTGGAAGCGGATTTTCTCAGCCCCAGCATTTT	CSVGSGFSQPQHF
.	few	TRBV5-1	TRBJ1-1	TGCGCCAGCAGCGCCACAGGGCCTGAAGCTTTCTTT	CASSATGPEAFF
.	.	TRBV28	TRBJ2-5	TGTGCCAGCAGTTTCTCCACAGAGGACGCAAAAGAGACCCAGTACTTC	CASSFSTEDAKETQYF
.	.	TRBV27	TRBJ2-5	TGTGCCAGCAGTTTCTTAGCGGAGGCGGAGACCCAGTACTTC	CASSFLAEAETQYF
TRBD1	.	TRBV11-2	TRBJ2-7	TGTGCCAGCAGCTGGACAGGGAGCGAGCAGTACTTC	CASSWTGSEQYF
.	.	TRBV11-2	TRBJ1-1	TGTGCCAGCAGTGGCAGCGGGGGCATCGAAGCTTTCTTT	CASSGSGGIEAFF
.	.	TRBV7-3	TRBJ1-1	TGTGCCAGCAACGACGACGGACCGAAAGCTTTCTTT	CASNDDGPKAFF
.	.	TRBV5-8	TRBJ2-7	TGTGCCAGCAGATCCGGAACTCCCCTCGAGCAGTACTTC	CASRSGTPLEQYF
TRBD1	.	TRBV19	TRBJ1-1	TGTGCCAGTAGTTTTCGGACAGGGGGCACTGAAGCTTTCTTT	CASSFRTGGTEAFF
TRBD1	.	TRBV7-2	TRBJ2-7	TGTGCCAGCAGCCCCCTTCCGGGACAGGGTGGGAAAAGCTCCTACGAGCAGTACTTC	CASSPLPGQGGKSSYEQYF
.	.	TRBV7-6	TRBJ1-2	TGTGCCAGCGGGGATGACTATGGCTACACCTTC	CASGDDYGYTF
.	.	TRBV5-1	TRBJ2-5	TGCGCCAGCAGCAAGAGAACACAAGAGACCCAGTACTTC	CASSKRTQETQYF
.	.	TRBV5-4	TRBJ2-1	TGTGCCAGCAGCCCGCGGCCAGGGAACAATGAGCAGTTCTTC	CASSPRPGNNEQFF
TRBD1	.	TRBV27	TRBJ2-7	TGTGCCAGCAGGACAGCCCGGGACAGGGAGTACTTC	CASRTARDREYF
TRBD1	.	TRBV4-1	TRBJ2-7	TGCGCCAGCAGCCAAGGGGACAGGGGCGGGACCGAGCAGTACTTC	CASSQGDRGGTEQYF
.	.	TRBV11-2	TRBJ2-3	TGTGCCAGCAGCCAAGTACGAGGGGGGGCGGCAGATACGCAGTATTTT	CASSQVRGGAADTQYF
.	.	TRBV2	TRBJ2-7	TGTGCCAGCAGTACTGACAGTTACGAGCAGTACTTC	CASSTDSYEQYF
TRBD1	.	TRBV10-3	TRBJ1-1	TGTGCCATCAGTAAGTGGGGACAGGGAGCTTTCTTT	CAISKWGQGAFF
.	.	TRBV7-6	TRBJ1-6	TGTGCCAGCAGCTTAGAGGCCGCCAATTCACCCCTCCACTTT	CASSLEAANSPLHF
.	.	TRBV19	TRBJ2-7	TGTGCCAGTAGCGAAGGGATTAGAGGTAGCTACGAGCAGTACTTC	CASSEGIRGSYEQYF
.	few	TRBV19	TRBJ1-1	TGTGCCAGTGTAGCTGACACTGAAGCTTTCTTT	CASVADTEAFF
.	.	TRBV30	TRBJ1-2	TGTGCCTGGAGTGTACATGACAGGAGCAACTATGGCTACACCTTC	CAWSVHDRSNYGYTF
TRBD1	.	TRBV11-2	TRBJ2-7	TGTGCCAGCAGCGAGGGACAGGCCGGGTACGAGCAGTACTTC	CASSEGQAGYEQYF
TRBD1	few	TRBV6-5	TRBJ2-7	TGTGCCAGCAGTTACTCAGGACAGGGGTTGGAGCAGTACTTC	CASSYSGQGLEQYF
.	.	TRBV29-1	TRBJ2-7	TGCAGCGTGCTTAGCTCCTACGAGCAGTACTTC	CSVLSSYEQYF
.	.	TRBV11-2	TRBJ1-1	TGTGCCAGCAGGTTCAGGGGCCACACTGAAGCTTTCTTT	CASRFRGHTEAFF
.	.	TRBV7-8	TRBJ2-3	TGTGCCAGCAGCTTATCTAAGGGGTCAGATACGCAGTATTTT	CASSLSKGSDTQYF
.	.	TRBV28	TRBJ1-5	TGTGCCAGCAGTCGACATCTTCGCAATCAGCCCCAGCATTTT	CASSRHLRNQPQHF
TRBD1	.	TRBV19	TRBJ1-5	TGTGCCAGTAGTACTCAACCAGGGGGTTGGAATCAGCCCCAGCATTTT	CASSTQPGGWNQPQHF
TRBD1	.	TRBV4-3	TRBJ2-1	TGCGCCAGCAGCCAAGGTTGGGACAGCTCCTACAATGAGCAGTTCTTC	CASSQGWDSSYNEQFF
TRBD2	.	TRBV7-9	TRBJ2-5	TGTGCCAGCAGCTTAGAACTAGCGGGAGGACCCGGGAAAACCCAGTACTTC	CASSLELAGGPGKTQYF
.	.	TRBV14	TRBJ1-2	TGTGCCAGCAGCCCCCAGGGGTCGAATGGCTACACCTTC	CASSPQGSNGYTF
TRBD1	once	TRBV6-5	TRBJ1-1	TGTGCCAGCAGTTACACAGGGGGCACTGAAGCTTTCTTT	CASSYTGGTEAFF
.	once	TRBV19	TRBJ1-2	TGTGCCAGTAGATGGGGTGCAGGCAACTATGGCTACACCTTC	CASRWGAGNYGYTF
TRBD2	once	TRBV11-2	TRBJ2-1	TGTGCCAGCAGTTCCGAAAGCGGGAGGTCGAGGGGTGAGCAGTTCTTC	CASSSESGRSRGEQFF
.	.	TRBV19	TRBJ1-2	TGTGCCAGTACCTTCGGGGGTGAGGGTGGCTACACCTTC	CASTFGGEGGYTF
TRBD2	.	TRBV2	TRBJ2-5	TGTGCCAGCATTTTCTACGGACTAGCGGGAGAACAAGAGACCCAGTACTTC	CASIFYGLAGEQETQYF
.	.	TRBV7-9	TRBJ2-7	TGTGCCAGCAGCTCCCTAAACAGGGTTCCCGACGAGCAGTACTTC	CASSSLNRVPDEQYF
.	.	TRBV4-3	TRBJ2-5	TGCGCCAGCAGCCAAGATGGGGGCCAAGGGACCCAGTACTTC	CASSQDGGQGTQYF
TRBD1	.	TRBV19	TRBJ2-1	TGTGCCAGTACAAACCGGGACAGGGGCTACAATGAGCAGTTCTTC	CASTNRDRGYNEQFF
.	.	TRBV7-2	TRBJ2-1	TGTGCCAGCAGTTTCCCCGGAAGCTCCTACAATGAGCAGTTCTTC	CASSFPGSSYNEQFF
.	.	TRBV7-2	TRBJ2-2	TGTGCCAGCAGCTTAAAGGGGCCGAAGTTCCGCGGGTACACCGGGGAGCTGTTTTTT	CASSLKGPKFRGYTGELFF